A selection of T cell receptor beta chains follows, all from one sample in a study of cytomegalovirus exposure and HLA in healthy donors. Assay: immunoSEQ multiplex PCR; the TCRdb copy retains only in-frame clones and omits some. This table holds 90,000 to 120,000 clones, approximately 76% found once. Sequences were obtained from PBMCs. The source is a man aged 18 to 30 in good health and CMV-seronegative. Both conserved end residues are part of each CDR3. The D gene is left open where the match is weak. Where a row states a size, it is once, few, many or the class of an expanded clone; other rows omit it.

V	size	D	J	CDR3	DNA
TRBV7-6	NA	NA	TRBJ2-5	CASSPAEETQYF	TGTGCCAGCAGCCCGGCGGAAGAGACCCAGTACTTC
TRBV6-1	NA	TRBD2	TRBJ2-5	CASKLAGGSQETQYF	TGTGCCAGCAAACTAGCGGGGGGGAGCCAAGAGACCCAGTACTTC
TRBV11-1	NA	NA	TRBJ2-2	CASSLVEGTGELFF	TGTGCCAGCAGCTTAGTTGAGGGCACCGGGGAGCTGTTTTTT
TRBV19	NA	TRBD1	TRBJ1-1	CASNPNRGRRTEAFF	TGTGCCAGTAACCCCAACAGGGGGCGGAGGACTGAAGCTTTCTTT
TRBV28	NA	NA	TRBJ2-7	CASSFLGGGPRPYEQYF	TGTGCCAGCAGTTTCCTAGGGGGAGGGCCCCGCCCCTACGAGCAGTACTTC
TRBV6-5	NA	NA	TRBJ1-1	CASSSDTAEGTEAFF	TGTGCCAGCAGTTCCGACACCGCCGAGGGCACTGAAGCTTTCTTT
TRBV20-1	NA	NA	TRBJ2-7	CSARQGGEQYF	TGCAGTGCTAGGCAGGGCGGAGAGCAGTACTTC
TRBV7-9	NA	TRBD1	TRBJ2-7	CASSSGFEWDRSSYEQYF	TGTGCCAGCAGCTCCGGGTTTGAGTGGGACAGAAGCTCCTACGAGCAGTACTTC
TRBV5-4	once	TRBD1	TRBJ2-4	CASPLRQGFGVAKNIQYF	TGTGCCAGCCCGCTTCGACAGGGTTTTGGGGTAGCCAAAAACATTCAGTACTTC
TRBV2	NA	TRBD1	TRBJ2-3	CASSERGHTDTQYF	TGTGCCAGCAGTGAAAGGGGGCACACAGATACGCAGTATTTT
TRBV27	NA	NA	TRBJ2-7	CASRAAGAYEQYF	TGTGCCAGCAGAGCAGCAGGGGCGTATGAGCAGTACTTC
TRBV19	NA	NA	TRBJ2-3	CASRSRSGTDTQYF	TGTGCCTCCAGGTCCCGGTCTGGCACAGATACGCAGTATTTT
TRBV28	NA	NA	TRBJ1-5	CASSLVTANQPQHF	TGTGCCAGCAGTTTGGTGACAGCTAATCAGCCCCAGCATTTT
TRBV15	NA	NA	TRBJ2-1	CATSRDLRQRAIDDEQFF	TGTGCCACCAGCAGAGATCTAAGGCAGCGGGCAATAGACGATGAGCAGTTCTTC
TRBV10-3	NA	NA	TRBJ1-1	CAISELASATEAFF	TGTGCCATCAGTGAGTTGGCCAGCGCCACTGAAGCTTTCTTT
TRBV13	NA	NA	TRBJ2-3	CASRPRGWATDTQYF	TGTGCCAGCAGGCCTCGGGGTTGGGCTACAGATACGCAGTATTTT
TRBV9	NA	TRBD2	TRBJ2-3	CASSKRGSTDTQYF	TGTGCCAGCAGTAAGCGGGGTAGCACAGATACGCAGTATTTT
TRBV5-1	NA	TRBD1	TRBJ1-2	CASSPPQGENGYTF	TGCGCCAGCAGTCCCCCCCAGGGGGAGAATGGCTACACCTTC
TRBV6-5	NA	NA	TRBJ1-2	CASSYEGRENYGYPF	TGTGCCAGCAGCTATGAGGGCAGAGAAAACTATGGCTACCCCTTC
TRBV2	NA	NA	TRBJ1-2	CASKAGASGYTF	TGTGCCAGCAAAGCAGGGGCATCTGGCTACACCTTC
TRBV7-8	NA	TRBD1	TRBJ1-1	CASSLTGVTEAFF	TGTGCCAGCAGCTTAACAGGGGTCACTGAAGCTTTCTTT
TRBV5-6	few	TRBD1	TRBJ1-4	CASSLVEDRGTLFF	TGTGCCAGCAGCTTGGTAGAGGACAGGGGCACACTGTTTTTT
TRBV10-3	NA	NA	TRBJ2-3	CAISEVSPSPDTQYF	TGTGCCATCAGTGAAGTCAGTCCCTCCCCAGATACGCAGTATTTT
TRBV6-1	once	TRBD2	TRBJ2-7	CASSSVPGLAGEQYF	TGTGCCAGCAGTAGCGTACCGGGACTAGCGGGCGAGCAGTACTTC
TRBV14	NA	TRBD1	TRBJ1-1	CASSQAGQGAVDTEAFF	TGTGCCAGCAGCCAAGCGGGACAGGGGGCAGTTGACACTGAAGCTTTCTTT
TRBV6-4	NA	TRBD1	TRBJ2-7	CARTAEMDRPLIYEQYF	TGTGCCAGGACTGCAGAGATGGACAGGCCCCTTATCTACGAGCAGTACTTC
TRBV9	NA	NA	TRBJ2-5	CASSVAGGGETQYF	TGTGCCAGCAGCGTAGCTGGGGGCGGAGAGACCCAGTACTTC
TRBV5-1	NA	NA	TRBJ1-1	CASATKTGNTEAFF	TGCGCCAGCGCGACTAAAACGGGAAACACTGAAGCTTTCTTT
TRBV5-6	NA	NA	TRBJ2-3	CASSLAGSGAGTDTQYF	TGTGCCAGCAGCTTGGCCGGGTCTGGGGCCGGTACAGATACGCAGTATTTT
TRBV7-2	NA	TRBD2	TRBJ2-7	CASSTAGGIYEQYF	TGTGCCAGCAGCACCGCGGGGGGGATCTACGAGCAGTACTTC